This entry concerns a single T cell receptor (beta chain). Its matching antigen is unknown. This sample is part of a study of T cell responses to AZD1222 COVID-19 vaccine. Study-wide findings and caveats: Targets within unmutated variant regions were reportedly found for nearly half of spike-specific TCRs. At baseline, seropositivity was found in only a handful of AZD1222 recipients. The span of vaccine-associated CD4 TCRs extended across spike, with dominance at 160-218 and 743-854. Most donors were white British and more were female, and clonal diversity was possibly underestimated.

The table came from immunoSEQ multiplex PCR; TCRdb's copy has only in-frame clones and leaves some out. The data contain about 120,000 clones, 70% to 90% of them singletons. There are 14 residues in the CDR3. Trimming shortened V by 3 bases and J by 6 bases, and 15 bases separated the two germline ends. Germline assignment: CDR1 MNHEY and CDR2 SMNVEV (reference sequence). This receptor was identified in an adult in good health. This sequence joins TRBV27 and TRBJ2-7; TRBD1 might be the D (5 bases). This material consisted of peripheral blood, taken on day 0 of MenACWY control vaccination. CDR3 DNA sequence: TGTGCCAGCAGTTTTACAGGACGCTCGCGCGAGCAGTACTTC. Translation: CASSFTGRSREQYF.